These 17 T cell receptor beta chains originate from one sample sequenced in a study of Ad26.COV2.S vaccination and SARS-CoV-2 variants. Some clones are missing from TCRdb's copy, which holds only in-frame ones; the method was immunoSEQ multiplex PCR. In the table there are fewer than 400,000 clones, 85% of which are singletons. Treatment noted: roughly 20 received Ad26.COV2.S at low or high dose, single or two shots; about 5 received placebo; per-sample allocation not given. Material that was analyzed had been drawn on day 63 after the first vaccine or placebo injection. The sample in question was peripheral blood, obtained in a trial of Ad26.COV2.S vaccine versus placebo. Receptors originate from a person between 18 and 59 years old who received the Ad26.COV2.S COVID-19 vaccine or a placebo.

This chain joins TRBV4-1 and TRBJ2-5; D is ambiguous. The V gene's germline CDR1 is MGHRA and CDR2 YSYEKL. This CDR3 spans 15 amino acids. V lost 4 bases to trimming and J lost 5 bases, with 17 bases between them. CDR3 sequence (DNA): TGCGCCAGCAGCCTCCGGAGCCTGGGCCGGGAGACCCAGTACTTC. Encoded protein: CASSLRSLGRETQYF.

The chain carries TRBV5-1 and TRBJ2-5; D gene uncertain. Trimming took off 5 bases at V and 2 bases at J, with 10 bases between the two ends. The CDR3 extends over 13 amino acids. The germline CDR1 and CDR2 sequences are SGHRS and YFSETQ. The CDR3 DNA follows: TGCGCCAGCAGTGTGGGTTCTCAAGAGACCCAGTACTTC. It codes for CASSVGSQETQYF.

V and J are TRBV27 and TRBJ2-7; D unresolved. This CDR3 is built from 13 residues. Germline assignment: CDR1 MNHEY and CDR2 SMNVEV (reference sequence). Between the trimmed V and J ends, which lost 2 bases and 7 bases, there was a span of 12 bases. The CDR3 sequence is CASSLQLDGEQYF. CDR3 bases: TGTGCCAGCAGTTTACAACTTGATGGGGAGCAGTACTTC.

This clone was recorded at least ten times. The chain carries TRBV7-9 and TRBJ2-7; 10 nucleotides line up with TRBD1. J lost 5 bases, V lost 6 bases, and 7 bases had no gene match. The CDR3 has 14 amino acids. Germline V CDR1 and CDR2: SEHNR, FQNEAQ (reference sequence). This CDR3 reads CASSWDRGSHEQYF. The CDR3 region has the DNA TGTGCCAGCAGTTGGGACAGGGGTTCCCACGAGCAGTACTTC.

This clone was found a few times. The chain combines TRBV5-1 with TRBJ1-6; no reliable D call. The length of the CDR3 is 15 residues. The V end lost 0 bases, the J end lost 7 bases, and 11 bases lay between the germline ends. From germline, CDR1 is SGHRS and CDR2 YFSETQ. Written as DNA, the CDR3 is TGCGCCAGCAGCTTGGTCTCTGGGCTCAATTCACCCCTCCACTTT. Its protein product is CASSLVSGLNSPLHF.

The chain combines TRBV18 with TRBJ1-1; TRBD1 is a possible D gene (5 bases). There are 15 residues in the CDR3. The germline V gene encodes CDR1 KGHSH and CDR2 LQKENI. V lost 6 bases and J lost 4, with 18 bases in between. The CDR3 DNA sequence: TGTGCCAGCTCGCGGAATGGGGGGGGAGGCACTGAAGCTTTCTTT. It specifies CASSRNGGGGTEAFF. Filled out from reference TRBV18 and TRBJ1-1, the complete variable domain reads NAGVMQNPRHLVRRRGQEARLRCSPMKGHSHVYWYRQLPEEGLKFMVYLQKENIIDESGMPKERFSAEFPKEGPSILRIQQVVRGDSAAYFCASSRNGGGGTEAFFGQGTRLTVV.

This clone showed up just a few times. The DNA of the CDR3 is TGTGCCAGCAGTTATGGGCTAGACGCTGAAAAACTGTTTTTT. Translation gives CASSYGLDAEKLFF. V gene TRBV6-6 combines with J gene TRBJ1-4; the D is unclear. CDR1 and CDR2 (germline): MNHNY, SVGAGI (reference sequence). The V gene lost 3 bases and the J gene lost 7 bases, with 12 bases spanning the gap. This CDR3 contains 14 residues.

This chain connects TRBV10-1 to TRBJ1-3, with a tentative D call TRBD1 (5 bases). Germline values: CDR1 WNHNN, CDR2 SYGVQD (reference sequence). V lost 7 bases and J lost 4, with 14 bases in between. The CDR3 runs to 14 residues. The CDR3 protein is CASTRDPAGNTIYF. In nucleotides, the CDR3 is TGCGCCAGCACCAGGGATCCAGCGGGAAACACCATATATTTT.

The genes are TRBV7-3 and TRBJ2-3; the D is unclear. The length of the CDR3 is 13 residues. Germline CDR1 reads SGHTA; CDR2 reads FQGTGA. Trimming left V 0 bases short and J 8 bases short, with 9 bases between. CDR3 region: CASSLTRAGTQYF. The CDR3, as DNA: TGTGCCAGCAGCTTAACCCGGGCCGGTACGCAGTATTTT.

Only a few counts were recorded for this clone. V and J are TRBV9 and TRBJ1-4, with 11 bases fitting TRBD1. CDR1 and CDR2 from the germline V gene are SGDLS and YYNGEE. The ends lost 2 bases at V and 7 bases at J; junction bases unmatched: 10. The CDR3 is 17 amino acids. In DNA form, the CDR3 reads TGTGCCAGCAGCGTTGGGACAGGGGGGAGATTAGGTGAAAAACTGTTTTTT. Encoded protein: CASSVGTGGRLGEKLFF.

The CDR3 sequence: CASSFRSGPKNIQYF. For the CDR3, the DNA is TGTGCCAGCAGCTTCCGCTCAGGGCCCAAAAACATTCAGTACTTC. The chain uses TRBV11-3 and TRBJ2-4; tentatively, D is TRBD1 (5 bases). Germline loops: CDR1 SGHNT, CDR2 YENEEA. V was cut by 3 bases and J by 2 bases, with 11 bases left in between. The CDR3 loop spans 15 amino acids. The full variable domain, completed using reference TRBV11-3 and TRBJ2-4, is EAGVVQSPRYKIIEKKQPVAFWCNPISGHNTLYWYLQNLGQGPELLIRYENEEAVDDSQLPKDRFSAERLKGVDSTLKIQPAELGDSAVYLCASSFRSGPKNIQYFGAGTRLSVL.

Regarding this clone: Other DNA variants within this sample encode the same CDR3. The rearrangement links TRBV7-2 to TRBJ1-3; D perhaps matches TRBD1 (6 bases). This CDR3 has 15 residues. The germline V and J ends were trimmed by 0 bases and 2 bases, with 8 bases remaining between them. Germline CDR1 SGHTA, CDR2 FQGNSA. For the CDR3, the DNA is TGTGCCAGCAGCTTAGCCGGGACAACTGGAAACACCATATATTTT. This encodes CASSLAGTTGNTIYF.

The V and J genes are TRBV7-6 and TRBJ1-1, with TRBD1 matching 7 bases. CDR3 length: 16 amino acids. After removal of 6 bases from V and 5 bases from J, the junction contained 15 bases not matched to a gene. Germline V gene sequence: CDR1 SGHVS, CDR2 FNYEAQ. Written as DNA, the CDR3 is TGTGCCAGCAGTACAACCACAGGGGACCCGAAGACTGAAGCTTTCTTT. Residues: CASSTTTGDPKTEAFF.

The chain uses TRBV6-6 and TRBJ1-1; D not resolved. The germline V gene has CDR1 MNHNY and CDR2 SVGAGI (reference sequence). This CDR3 is built from 12 residues. The V end was cut by 2 bases, the J end by 4 bases, with 5 bases between. The CDR3 DNA sequence: TGTGCCAGCAGTTACGGGTCCACTGAAGCTTTCTTT. Translated: CASSYGSTEAFF.

This sequence joins TRBV5-1 and TRBJ2-3, with 8 nucleotides matching TRBD2. With V trimmed by 4 bases and J by 5 bases, 9 bases remained unmatched. CDR1 SGHRS and CDR2 YFSETQ come from the germline V gene. This CDR3 comprises 15 residues. Here the CDR3 reads CASSTASGRGDTQYF. DNA for the CDR3: TGCGCCAGCAGCACCGCTAGCGGGCGGGGAGATACGCAGTATTTT.

The chain links TRBV5-4 to TRBJ1-2; TRBD1 matches at 8 bases. The CDR3 consists of 15 residues. Trimming cost V 0 bases and J 5 bases; bases outside gene matches: 6. In germline, CDR1 is SGHNT, CDR2 YYREEE (reference sequence). CDR3 sequence: CASSLDGTGLYGYTF. For the CDR3, the DNA is TGTGCCAGCAGCTTGGATGGGACAGGCCTGTATGGCTACACCTTC.

The J gene is TRBJ1-5, the V gene TRBV11-2; maybe TRBD1 (5 bases). Per germline, CDR1 SGHAT and CDR2 FQNNGV. This CDR3 is 17 amino acids long. The V and J ends lost 0 bases and 5 bases respectively, with 17 bases between them. For the CDR3, the DNA is TGTGCCAGCAGCTTAGAATGGGGGTTTGATGAGGATCAGCCCCAGCATTTT. Residues: CASSLEWGFDEDQPQHF. Based on the CDR3 plus reference TRBV11-2 and TRBJ1-5, the full variable domain is EAGVAQSPRYKIIEKRQSVAFWCNPISGHATLYWYQQILGQGPKLLIQFQNNGVVDDSQLPKDRFSAERLKGVDSTLKIQPAKLEDSAVYLCASSLEWGFDEDQPQHFGDGTRLSIL.